These 21 T cell receptor beta chains came from one sample sequenced in a study of cytomegalovirus exposure and HLA in healthy donors (dated by TCRdb to about 2017). Receptor amplification or capture employed the immunoSEQ multiplex PCR assay. For the multiplex PCR, a mixture combining 60 forward primers for TCR Vbeta segments and 13 reverse primers for TCR Jbeta segments was used. Not all clones reach the TCRdb copy of this immuneACCESS table, which keeps in-frame sequences only. Checked studies attribute under half of the gap to unresolved V genes and leave the rest unexplained. The sample contains about 270,000 clones, roughly 70% of them found a single time. Approximately 2.1% of the sample goes to the ten largest clones. The sample comprised PBMCs. Every receptor here comes from a female donor in good health and CMV-seronegative.

The V call is TRBV7-6, the J call TRBJ1-3; possible D gene TRBD1, 5 bases. The ends were cut back, 5 bases at V and 0 bases at J, with 14 bases in the middle. Germline V CDR1 and CDR2: SGHVS, FNYEAQ. The CDR3 sequence is 16 residues long. The CDR3 region is CASSPTDSHSGNTIYF. CDR3 nucleotides: TGTGCCAGCAGCCCCACCGACAGCCACTCTGGAAACACCATATATTTT.

V usage is TRBV27 and J usage is TRBJ2-7; 7 bases fit TRBD1. V was clipped by 6 bases and J by 4 bases; unmatched bases: 3. The CDR3 loop spans 12 amino acids. Germline V lookup: CDR1 MNHEY, CDR2 SMNVEV (reference sequence). The CDR3 sequence: CASRGQLYEQYF. The CDR3 DNA reads TGTGCCAGCAGGGGACAGCTATACGAGCAGTACTTC.

The rearrangement uses TRBV6-1 and TRBJ2-1, with D unclear. Trimming pared 7 bases from V and 4 bases from J, leaving 14 bases between. The CDR3 has 14 residues. Per germline, CDR1 MNHNS and CDR2 SASEGT. CDR3 in amino acids: CASTSGALYNEQFF. CDR3 DNA: TGTGCCAGCACCTCCGGAGCCCTTTACAATGAGCAGTTCTTC.

The gene calls are TRBV10-3 and TRBJ1-3; D is unclear. Germline-derived CDR1 and CDR2 are ENHRY and SYGVKD. This CDR3 has 15 amino acids. Trimming took off 3 bases at V and 2 bases at J, with 11 bases between the two ends. The DNA for the CDR3 is TGTGCCATCAGTGAACGGAGGCCCGCTGGAAACACCATATATTTT. Translated: CAISERRPAGNTIYF.

V usage is TRBV7-9 and J usage is TRBJ2-7; 11 bases agree with TRBD2. The CDR3 consists of 18 residues. Germline assignment: CDR1 SEHNR and CDR2 FQNEAQ (reference sequence). The V and J ends lost 5 bases and 4 bases, in that order; junction bases with no gene match: 16. CDR3 protein: CASSPLVQGLAELYEQYF. The CDR3 bases are TGTGCCAGCAGCCCATTAGTACAGGGACTAGCGGAGTTATACGAGCAGTACTTC.

Worth noting for this clone: The same CDR3 arises from other DNA sequences in this sample as well. The chain joins TRBV5-1 to TRBJ2-2; 11 nucleotides agree with TRBD2. Germline lookup yields CDR1 SGHRS and CDR2 YFSETQ. The CDR3 consists of 15 residues. The V segment lost 0 bases and the J segment 5 bases; nucleotides outside the gene matches: 0. The CDR3 region is CASSLGTSGTGELFF. CDR3 DNA sequence: TGCGCCAGCAGCTTGGGGACTAGCGGGACCGGGGAGCTGTTTTTT.

The chain employs TRBV19 and TRBJ1-2; TRBD1 agrees at 8 bases. This CDR3 contains 15 residues. Germline trimming cut 5 bases from V and 10 bases from J; bases unmatched to any gene: 15. Germline V gene sequence: CDR1 LNHDA, CDR2 SQIVND (reference sequence). The CDR3 DNA follows: TGTGCCAGTAGTTCACGGACAGGGAGCCTCCTTTCCTACACCTTC. Residues: CASSSRTGSLLSYTF.

CDR3 DNA sequence: TGTGCCAGCAGCGCCACTAGCGGGGCCTACGAGCAGTACTTC. It encodes CASSATSGAYEQYF. This chain links TRBV7-9 with TRBJ2-7, with 10 bases aligning to TRBD2. This CDR3 comprises 14 residues. V lost 5 bases and J lost 2; bases outside the gene matches: 3. Germline V lookup: CDR1 SEHNR, CDR2 FQNEAQ (reference sequence).

V gene TRBV25-1 combines with J gene TRBJ1-4; TRBD1 aligns across 8 bases. The CDR3 has 14 residues. From germline, CDR1 is MGHDK and CDR2 SYGVNS. The junction had 8 bases not matched to a gene; V was cut back by 6 bases and J by 8 bases. The CDR3 loop reads CASSRTGTGEKLFF. The CDR3 nucleotides read TGTGCCAGCAGCAGGACAGGGACAGGAGAAAAACTGTTTTTT.

Concerning this clone: One end of the junction varies from germline; a read error may be responsible. V and J are TRBV4-1 and TRBJ2-5; TRBD2 agrees at 9 bases. This CDR3 comprises 15 residues. Germline V gene lookup returns CDR1 MGHRA and CDR2 YSYEKL. The CDR3 coding sequence is TGCGCCAGCAGACAAGCGGGGGGCGGGCAAGAGACCCAGTACTTC. Residues: CASRQAGGGQETQYF.

The J gene is TRBJ2-7, the V gene TRBV5-6, with D perhaps TRBD2 (6 bases). The V gene lost 4 bases and the J gene lost 2 bases, with 13 bases spanning the gap. The CDR3 is 14 residues long. Germline V gene lookup returns CDR1 SGHDT and CDR2 YYEEEE. CDR3 amino acids: CASSTGGSPYEQYF. The CDR3 nucleotides read TGTGCCAGCAGCACCGGAGGGTCCCCCTACGAGCAGTACTTC.

The CDR3, as DNA: TGTGCCAGCAGTGGCATTTTAAGCTACGAGCAGTACTTC. The encoded protein is CASSGILSYEQYF. The rearrangement joins TRBV6-1 to TRBJ2-5; D call uncertain. The last part of the DNA fits TRBJ2-7 better; the J call may be wrong. The CDR3 covers 13 residues. The germline V gene has CDR1 MNHNS and CDR2 SASEGT.

This clone turned up a few times. The genes are TRBV6-6 and TRBJ1-4, with TRBD1 identical over 7 bases. V dropped 6 bases and J dropped 8; count of bases not matched to a gene: 15. CDR3 size: 16 residues. Germline-derived CDR1 and CDR2 are MNHNY and SVGAGI (reference sequence). The CDR3 sequence is CASSSTTDREAEKLFF. As DNA, the CDR3 is TGTGCCAGCAGCTCGACAACCGACAGGGAAGCGGAAAAACTGTTTTTT.

The genes are TRBV29-1 and TRBJ2-2, with 8 bases that match TRBD1. V dropped 0 bases and J dropped 0; count of bases not matched to a gene: 3. The CDR3 is 16 residues long. CDR1 is SQVTM, CDR2 ANQGSEA, per germline. Written as DNA, the CDR3 is TGCAGCGTTGAAGATCTGGACAGGGCGAACACCGGGGAGCTGTTTTTT. This codes for CSVEDLDRANTGELFF.

This chain connects TRBV27 to TRBJ1-1; 9 nucleotides match TRBD1. The CDR3 has 14 amino acids. Germline V gene sequence: CDR1 MNHEY, CDR2 SMNVEV (reference sequence). With 6 bases clipped from V and 4 bases from J, the junction kept 6 bases outside the gene matches. The CDR3 nucleotides are TGTGCCAGCAGCTTAAACAGGGGGCCCACTGAAGCTTTCTTT. As protein: CASSLNRGPTEAFF.

This chain joins TRBV6-1 and TRBJ2-7, with D possibly TRBD2 on 6 matching bases. The CDR3 consists of 14 residues. V lost 2 bases and J lost 2, with 10 bases in between. The germline gives CDR1 MNHNS, CDR2 SASEGT. The CDR3, as DNA: TGTGCCAGCAGTGAACCGGGAGCGGCCTACGAGCAGTACTTC. The encoded protein is CASSEPGAAYEQYF.

The rearrangement joins TRBV9 to TRBJ2-3; D might be TRBD2 (6 bases). The CDR3 sequence is 16 residues long. V was clipped by 0 bases and J by 5 bases, with 16 bases between them. Germline CDR1 and CDR2: SGDLS and YYNGEE. The CDR3 sequence: CASSVGGGTILDTQYF. The CDR3 DNA follows: TGTGCCAGCAGCGTAGGAGGCGGGACGATCTTAGATACGCAGTATTTT.

The genes are TRBV4-1 and TRBJ2-2; 7 nucleotides agree with TRBD2. V shed 3 bases and J 1 base; nucleotides not matched to a gene: 5. Germline CDR1 and CDR2: MGHRA and YSYEKL. The CDR3 runs 16 residues. CDR3 region: CASSHQPGGNTGELFF. The CDR3 DNA reads as TGCGCCAGCAGCCATCAACCGGGGGGGAACACCGGGGAGCTGTTTTTT.

The J gene is TRBJ1-1, the V gene TRBV14; TRBD1 matches 9 bases. CDR3 length: 16 amino acids. V shed 4 bases, J shed 3 bases, and the junction held 9 bases outside the gene matches. Germline lookup yields CDR1 SGHDN and CDR2 FVKESK. For the CDR3, the DNA is TGTGCCAGCAGCCCTGGGACAGGGCGGCCCTACACTGAAGCTTTCTTT. Its protein is CASSPGTGRPYTEAFF.

The chain has TRBV28 and TRBJ1-5; 8 nucleotides line up with TRBD1. The length of the CDR3 is 15 residues. Germline loops: CDR1 MDHEN, CDR2 SYDVKM. V trimming: 2 bases; J trimming: 7 bases; junction bases outside the gene matches: 7. CDR3 amino acids: CASSLGQGARQPQHF. The CDR3 DNA reads TGTGCCAGCAGTTTAGGGCAGGGGGCGCGGCAGCCCCAGCATTTT.

The V gene is TRBV11-2, the J gene TRBJ2-3, with 10 bases aligning to TRBD2. The J segment lost 4 bases and the V segment lost 6 bases, leaving 13 bases of the junction unmatched. CDR3 length equals 17 residues. CDR1 is SGHAT and CDR2 is FQNNGV in the germline V gene. The CDR3 DNA is TGTGCCAGCAGTTTCAGTTTTCTAGCGGGAGTGTCAGATACGCAGTATTTT. Translated, it gives CASSFSFLAGVSDTQYF.